This entry describes one T cell receptor beta chain. The data were obtained in a study of T cells expressing NK-cell markers. Per the germline V gene, CDR1 is DFQATT and CDR2 is SNEGSKA (reference sequence). CDR3 length equals 17 residues. TCRdb re-called the 5' RACE reads, yielding one record per CDR3 amino acid sequence without DNA. This listing includes approximately 460,000 distinct CDR3 sequences. The source of this sequence is a woman aged 18-70 years in good health. The rearrangement links TRBV20-1 to TRBJ2-3; TCRdb selects TRBD2, and the lack of DNA leaves this call unchecked. Material for sequencing was blood T cells: a sorted CD56 or NKG2C T cell subset, CD4+ or CD8+ T cells, or bulk PBMC T cells (not recorded which). CDR3 loop: CSARVIVSGVGTDTQYF.